What follows are 32 T cell receptor beta chains derived from one specimen sequenced in a study of PD-1 blockade in classical Hodgkin lymphoma. The patients all showed relapse after autologous stem cell transplantation, while their brentuximab vedotin exposure varied. TCRdb's copy holds only in-frame clones and misses some; the assay was immunoSEQ multiplex PCR. The sample comprises 50,000 to 75,000 clones, 80% to 90% of which are singletons, and about 15% rests with the top ten. The sample was peripheral blood mononuclear cells (PBMCs), taken at baseline. All receptors come from a human donor with classical Hodgkin lymphoma.

This chain links TRBV4-2 with TRBJ1-2; maybe TRBD1 (6 bases). This CDR3 has 14 residues. The germline V gene has CDR1 LGHNA and CDR2 YNFKEQ. V shed 4 bases and J shed 3 bases, with 12 bases lying between them. The CDR3 DNA sequence: TGTGCCAGCAGCCCAGGCAAGGGGGACTATGGCTACACCTTC. Residues: CASSPGKGDYGYTF.

The genes are TRBV19 and TRBJ1-1; D is unclear. There are 14 residues in the CDR3. V dropped 5 bases and J dropped 8 bases, with 18 bases sitting between them. Per germline, CDR1 LNHDA and CDR2 SQIVND (reference sequence). The CDR3 region has the DNA TGTGCCAGTAGTCTTCTCGTCCCCTCCAACGAAGCTTTCTTT. It encodes CASSLLVPSNEAFF.

V and J are TRBV29-1 and TRBJ2-7, with a weak D call TRBD2 (5 bases). Germline V lookup: CDR1 SQVTM, CDR2 ANQGSEA. The CDR3 covers 17 residues. Deletions cut 4 bases from V and 2 bases from J, with 24 bases between. The CDR3 region has the DNA TGCAGCGTTGTGGTGGGAGACCCGAGGAGGTCAACCTACGAGCAGTACTTC. Its translation: CSVVVGDPRRSTYEQYF.

V and J are TRBV5-5 and TRBJ1-1; D uncertain. This CDR3 has 13 amino acids. CDR1 is SGHKS, CDR2 YYEKEE, per germline (reference sequence). The V and J ends lost 0 bases and 5 bases respectively, with 8 bases between them. The CDR3 DNA reads as TGTGCCAGCAGCTTGGCCCCGGAGACTGAAGCTTTCTTT. This encodes CASSLAPETEAFF.

The V call is TRBV19, the J call TRBJ2-4, with 7 nucleotides matching TRBD1. CDR3 length: 17 residues. Unmatched junction bases numbered 7, after V lost 2 bases and J lost 0 bases. Germline CDR1 and CDR2: LNHDA and SQIVND (reference sequence). In nucleotides, the CDR3 is TGTGCCAGTAGTATACAGGGGGAAGGGGTAGCCAAAAACATTCAGTACTTC. Protein sequence: CASSIQGEGVAKNIQYF.

The V and J genes are TRBV5-1 and TRBJ2-3; D is possibly TRBD2 (8 bases). There are 17 residues in the CDR3. Trimming took 0 bases from V and 7 from J, leaving 21 bases between them. Germline CDR1 reads SGHRS; CDR2 reads YFSETQ. The chain's CDR3 is CASSLAGRGHGPNTQYF. The DNA of the CDR3 is TGCGCCAGCAGCTTGGCCGGGAGGGGGCACGGGCCTAATACGCAGTATTTT.

This sequence joins TRBV5-1 and TRBJ1-4; the D is unclear. The CDR3 sequence is 17 residues long. Germline values: CDR1 SGHRS, CDR2 YFSETQ. Trimming removed 3 bases from V and 0 bases from J, with 15 bases in between. The CDR3 DNA reads TGCGCCAGCAGCTCCAGCCCAGTGACCGCAACTAATGAAAAACTGTTTTTT. Translated: CASSSSPVTATNEKLFF.

The chain recombines TRBV9 with TRBJ2-7; D is ambiguous. CDR1 and CDR2 from the germline V gene are SGDLS and YYNGEE. This CDR3 region has 14 residues. Trimming pared 4 bases from V and 0 bases from J, leaving 11 bases between. CDR3 in amino acids: CASSPDVPSYEQYF. CDR3 nucleotide sequence: TGTGCCAGCAGCCCGGACGTCCCCTCCTACGAGCAGTACTTC.

This chain uses TRBV30 with TRBJ2-2, with D possibly being TRBD1 or TRBD2 (6 bases each). Germline CDR1 and CDR2: GTSNPN and SVGIG (reference sequence). Trimming left V 0 bases short and J 7 bases short, with 15 bases between. The CDR3 spans 15 residues. The DNA for the CDR3 is TGTGCCTGGAGTGTTTCACTAGGAGGGGGCGGGGAGCTGTTTTTT. Its protein is CAWSVSLGGGGELFF.

The V gene is TRBV18, the J gene TRBJ1-2; 8 nucleotides agree with TRBD1. The CDR3 has 13 residues. Germline values: CDR1 KGHSH, CDR2 LQKENI. The ends lost 3 bases at V and 6 bases at J; junction bases unmatched: 3. The CDR3 reads CASSPSTGDGYTF. CDR3 bases: TGTGCCAGCTCACCCTCGACAGGGGATGGCTACACCTTC.

The rearrangement links TRBV2 to TRBJ1-2; D is possibly TRBD1 (5 bases). The CDR3 contains 16 residues. Trimming pared 6 bases from V and 2 bases from J, leaving 19 bases between. Germline V lookup: CDR1 SNHLY, CDR2 FYNNEI. The CDR3 loop is CASRRGRRGFNYGYTF. In DNA, the CDR3 is TGTGCCAGCAGGAGGGGAAGGAGGGGATTCAACTATGGCTACACCTTC. The full variable domain, in which reference TRBV2 and TRBJ1-2 provide the parts outside the CDR3, is EPEVTQTPSHQVTQMGQEVILRCVPISNHLYFYWYRQILGQKVEFLVSFYNNEISEKSEIFDDQFSVERPDGSNFTLKIRSTKLEDSAMYFCASRRGRRGFNYGYTFGSGTRLTVV.

The chain couples TRBV6-1 to TRBJ1-5; D might be TRBD1 (5 bases). The germline CDR1 and CDR2 sequences are MNHNS and SASEGT. The CDR3 length is 13 residues. V lost 5 bases, J lost 4 bases, and 9 bases lay in between. CDR3 region: CASSRDGNQPQHF. DNA for the CDR3: TGTGCCAGCAGTCGGGACGGGAATCAGCCCCAGCATTTT.

This clone has just one count. This chain links TRBV5-6 with TRBJ2-3; 9 nucleotides line up with TRBD1. After removal of 0 bases from V and 4 bases from J, the junction contained 9 bases not matched to a gene. The V gene's germline CDR1 is SGHDT and CDR2 YYEEEE. The CDR3 sequence is 17 residues long. The CDR3 nucleotides are TGTGCCAGCAGCTTGGCCAGGGGACAGGGTAGCGCAGATACGCAGTATTTT. This translates into CASSLARGQGSADTQYF.

On this clone: Since a much larger clone is just one base distant, this may be a read error. Other nucleotide sequences from this sample produce the same CDR3. The rearrangement links TRBV30 to TRBJ2-1; the D is unclear. In germline, CDR1 is GTSNPN, CDR2 SVGIG (reference sequence). The CDR3 is made up of 12 amino acids. The V and J ends lost 1 base and 5 bases respectively, with 6 bases between them. The CDR3 bases are TGTGCCTGGAGTGGCTGGGACAATGAGCAGTTCTTC. It encodes CAWSGWDNEQFF.

V and J are TRBV7-2 and TRBJ2-1, with 11 bases that match TRBD2. J lost 5 bases, V lost 5 bases, and 5 bases had no gene match. Germline V gene data show CDR1 as SGHTA and CDR2 as FQGNSA. The CDR3 is made up of 15 amino acids. The CDR3 DNA is TGTGCCAGCAGCGTACTAGCGGGGGCGAACAATGAGCAGTTCTTC. Encoded protein: CASSVLAGANNEQFF. Drawing the rest from reference TRBV7-2 and TRBJ2-1, the complete variable domain is GAGVSQSPSNKVTEKGKDVELRCDPISGHTALYWYRQSLGQGLEFLIYFQGNSAPDKSGLPSDRFSAERTGGSVSTLTIQRTQQEDSAVYLCASSVLAGANNEQFFGPGTRLTVL.

This clone appeared once. V usage is TRBV27 and J usage is TRBJ1-2; D is undetermined. Germline CDR1 and CDR2: MNHEY and SMNVEV (reference sequence). The length of the CDR3 is 13 residues. V lost 4 bases to trimming and J lost 7 bases, with 13 bases between them. The CDR3 is CASSSASIRGYTF. CDR3 DNA sequence: TGTGCCAGCAGTTCCGCCTCTATTCGTGGCTACACCTTC.

The rearrangement uses TRBV2 and TRBJ1-5, with 9 bases lining up with TRBD1. Losses at the gene ends were 8 bases for V and 6 bases for J; bases not matched to a gene: 14. The CDR3 runs to 16 residues. Germline V gives CDR1 SNHLY, CDR2 FYNNEI. This chain's CDR3 is CASSPEVQGATQPQHF. The CDR3 nucleotides are TGTGCCAGCTCCCCCGAGGTACAGGGGGCTACTCAGCCCCAGCATTTT.

The chain has TRBV2 and TRBJ1-3, with 8 bases fitting TRBD1. The length of the CDR3 is 13 residues. Per germline, CDR1 SNHLY and CDR2 FYNNEI. V lost 10 bases, J lost 2 bases, and 4 bases stayed unmatched. CDR3 DNA sequence: TGTGCCAATCAGGGGGCGGCTGGAAACACCATATATTTT. This codes for CANQGAAGNTIYF.

The genes are TRBV30 and TRBJ1-3, with D tentatively TRBD1 (6 bases). The CDR3 length is 12 residues. CDR1 and CDR2 from the germline V gene are GTSNPN and SVGIG (reference sequence). Trimming removed 5 bases from V and 5 bases from J, with 10 bases in between. The DNA for the CDR3 is TGTGCCTGGGGGGACACTAGAAACACCATATATTTT. This gives the protein CAWGDTRNTIYF.

V and J are TRBV7-6 and TRBJ2-5; unclear D gene. CDR1 and CDR2 (germline): SGHVS, FNYEAQ. This CDR3 has 11 amino acids. Trimming removed 1 base from V and 6 bases from J, with 3 bases in between. The CDR3 loop reads CASSLVKTQYF. The DNA of the CDR3 is TGTGCCAGCAGCTTAGTTAAGACCCAGTACTTC.

The genes are TRBV5-1 and TRBJ1-3; possibly TRBD1 for D (5 bases). This CDR3 contains 16 residues. The germline V and J ends were trimmed by 4 bases and 0 bases, with 14 bases remaining between them. Per germline, CDR1 SGHRS and CDR2 YFSETQ. This chain's CDR3 is CASSTDTLGSGNTIYF. The DNA of the CDR3 is TGCGCCAGCAGCACGGACACCCTTGGCTCTGGAAACACCATATATTTT.

This chain links TRBV28 with TRBJ1-1; D not resolved. Per germline, CDR1 MDHEN and CDR2 SYDVKM. V was clipped by 5 bases and J by 0 bases, with 13 bases between them. The CDR3 extends over 15 amino acids. The CDR3 nucleotides read TGTGCCAGCAGTCCGGCCCTCTCCATGAACACTGAAGCTTTCTTT. Protein product: CASSPALSMNTEAFF.

J is TRBJ2-1 and V is TRBV19; D gene unclear. The V gene's germline CDR1 is LNHDA and CDR2 SQIVND (reference sequence). Trimming removed 5 bases at V and 5 bases at J, with 19 bases between. This CDR3 has 16 amino acids. CDR3 in amino acids: CASSRSTLPQNNEQFF. The CDR3, as DNA: TGTGCCAGTAGTCGGTCTACCCTTCCGCAGAACAATGAGCAGTTCTTC.

The chain combines TRBV5-1 with TRBJ1-5; TRBD1 might be the D (5 bases). The CDR3 is 14 residues long. Germline CDR1 and CDR2: SGHRS and YFSETQ. V was clipped by 3 bases and J by 5 bases, with 12 bases between them. CDR3 nucleotides: TGCGCCAGCAGCTGGGGCGGGCGGCATCAGCCCCAGCATTTT. Amino acid sequence: CASSWGGRHQPQHF.

This rearrangement joins TRBV13 to TRBJ1-1; D might be TRBD1 (5 bases). V shed 3 bases and J shed 6 bases, with 11 bases lying between them. There are 13 residues in the CDR3. CDR1 and CDR2 (germline): PRHDT, FYEKMQ (reference sequence). CDR3 sequence: CASSLGGVAEAFF. CDR3 coding DNA: TGTGCCAGCAGCTTGGGAGGGGTGGCTGAAGCTTTCTTT.

The chain carries TRBV27 and TRBJ1-5; D gene unclear. This CDR3 is 12 amino acids long. From germline, CDR1 is MNHEY and CDR2 SMNVEV (reference sequence). V was shortened by 8 bases and J by 4 bases, with 9 bases between the two germline ends. For the CDR3, the DNA is TGTGCCAGCGGCCGAGGTAATCAGCCCCAGCATTTT. It codes for CASGRGNQPQHF.

The gene calls are TRBV5-4 and TRBJ1-1; D is undetermined. The CDR3 is made up of 13 amino acids. Germline V gene lookup returns CDR1 SGHNT and CDR2 YYREEE (reference sequence). V lost 4 bases and J lost 1, with 8 bases in between. The CDR3 DNA sequence: TGTGCCAGCAGCAAGGATGCGAACACTGAAGCTTTCTTT. It specifies CASSKDANTEAFF. Using reference TRBV5-4 and TRBJ1-1 for the parts outside the CDR3, the full variable domain is ETGVTQSPTHLIKTRGQQVTLRCSSQSGHNTVSWYQQALGQGPQFIFQYYREEENGRGNFPPRFSGLQFPNYSSELNVNALELDDSALYLCASSKDANTEAFFGQGTRLTVV.

The V call is TRBV27, the J call TRBJ1-1; D is perhaps TRBD1 (5 bases). This CDR3 region has 15 residues. V lost 5 bases to trimming and J lost 4 bases, with 17 bases between them. CDR1 and CDR2 (germline): MNHEY, SMNVEV (reference sequence). The CDR3 DNA is TGTGCCAGCAGTGGTGGGCCCCCGGGGGGCACTGAAGCTTTCTTT. It translates to CASSGGPPGGTEAFF.

V and J are TRBV7-9 and TRBJ1-6, with D maybe TRBD1 (5 bases). The germline V gene encodes CDR1 SEHNR and CDR2 FQNEAQ (reference sequence). V lost 5 bases to trimming and J lost 10 bases, with 12 bases between them. The CDR3 runs to 13 residues. This CDR3 is CASSSQGNSPLHF. CDR3 DNA: TGTGCCAGCAGCAGTCAGGGCAACTCACCCCTCCACTTT.

The chain links TRBV7-8 to TRBJ1-5; 7 nucleotides match TRBD1. The CDR3 has 13 residues. Germline CDR1 is SGHVS and CDR2 is FQNEAQ. J lost 6 bases, V lost 6 bases, and 5 bases had no gene match. The CDR3 nucleotides read TGTGCCAGCAGTCAGGACAGGCGTCAGCCCCAGCATTTT. Translation: CASSQDRRQPQHF.

The gene calls are TRBV5-4 and TRBJ2-6; unclear D gene. Germline V lookup: CDR1 SGHNT, CDR2 YYREEE (reference sequence). This CDR3 spans 15 amino acids. V was shortened by 2 bases and J by 0 bases, with 6 bases between the two germline ends. In nucleotides, the CDR3 is TGTGCCAGCAGCTTAGATGCCTCTGGGGCCAACGTCCTGACTTTC. This encodes CASSLDASGANVLTF.

CDR3 region: CASIRDRDTGELFF. CDR3 in DNA: TGTGCCAGCATCCGGGACAGGGACACCGGGGAGCTGTTTTTT. The V gene is TRBV2, the J gene TRBJ2-2; 9 nucleotides match TRBD1. This CDR3 contains 14 residues. The V segment lost 7 bases and the J segment 3 bases; nucleotides outside the gene matches: 3. Germline CDR1 reads SNHLY; CDR2 reads FYNNEI.